This T cell receptor (beta chain) was profiled in a study of blood T cell repertoires in COVID-19. About the study: Samples of COVID-19 (acute and convalescent) were obtained from the United States, Italy and Spain. The cDNA or gDNA used as material had been derived from T cells, B-cell-depleted T cells, or PBMCs.

In the authors' workflow: Estimation of nucleated cell counts relied on the amplification of reference gene primers. Here immunoSEQ multiplex PCR was the method, and the copy in TCRdb shows in-frame clones only, minus some. The V and J calls and the clone size are those of that table, but D and trimming were determined from the DNA. The sample yields about 32,000 clones, approximately 93% seen once. This CDR3 spans 17 amino acids. Germline assignment: CDR1 SGHDT and CDR2 YYEEEE. Germline trimming cut 2 bases from V and 1 base from J; bases unmatched to any gene: 10. The sequenced sample consisted of peripheral blood. This chain links TRBV5-6 with TRBJ2-7; 9 bases are shared with TRBD2. The clonotype comes from a male donor with active COVID-19. Here the CDR3 DNA reads TGTGCCAGCAGCTTTGGACTAGCGAGGATATTTTCCTACGAGCAGTACTTC. Protein sequence: CASSFGLARIFSYEQYF.